This entry lists 29 T cell receptor beta chains sequenced from one sample in a study of cytomegalovirus exposure and HLA in healthy donors. This PCR relied on a set of 60 Vbeta primers and 13 Jbeta primers. Some clones are missing from TCRdb's copy, which holds only in-frame ones; the method was immunoSEQ multiplex PCR. Of 110,000 or so clones in the sample, around 80% are singletons; the top ten hold around 2.1%. Sequencing was performed on PBMCs. The receptors shown here come from a man younger than 45 in good health and CMV-seronegative.

This chain connects TRBV7-9 to TRBJ2-3; TRBD2 aligns across 11 bases. Germline assignment: CDR1 SEHNR and CDR2 FQNEAQ (reference sequence). Trimming removed 5 bases from V and 0 bases from J; junction bases left unmatched: 4. The CDR3 totals 16 residues. The chain's CDR3 is CASSLGTSGSTDTQYF. Here the CDR3 DNA reads TGTGCCAGCAGCCTAGGGACTAGCGGAAGCACAGATACGCAGTATTTT.

J is TRBJ2-7 and V is TRBV7-2; TRBD1 might be the D (5 bases). Deletions cut 1 base from V and 0 bases from J, with 16 bases between. This CDR3 is built from 17 residues. CDR1 and CDR2 from the germline V gene are SGHTA and FQGNSA. The CDR3 DNA reads as TGTGCCAGCAGCTTAGTTGTAGCCAGGGATTTCTCCTACGAGCAGTACTTC. It yields the protein CASSLVVARDFSYEQYF.

V is TRBV7-3 and J is TRBJ2-2; D is uncertain. The CDR3 is 13 amino acids. Between the trimmed V and J ends, which lost 5 bases and 6 bases, there was a span of 10 bases. Germline V gene lookup returns CDR1 SGHTA and CDR2 FQGTGA. CDR3 DNA: TGTGCCAGCAGCCCACAGCAAGCCGGGGAGCTGTTTTTT. Amino acids: CASSPQQAGELFF.

This clone occurred a few times. The chain employs TRBV2 and TRBJ1-1, with D perhaps TRBD1 (5 bases). The CDR3 totals 12 residues. CDR1 and CDR2 from the germline V gene are SNHLY and FYNNEI. This CDR3 reads CVTSGGWTEAFF. The CDR3 DNA reads TGTGTCACTTCCGGGGGTTGGACTGAAGCTTTCTTT.

This clone was seen only once. V is TRBV5-1 and J is TRBJ1-4, with D hard to call. In germline, CDR1 is SGHRS, CDR2 YFSETQ. CDR3 length equals 15 residues. The germline V and J ends were trimmed by 4 bases and 8 bases, with 18 bases remaining between them. The DNA of the CDR3 is TGCGCCAGCAGCGGAGGGTGGGCCCGAGGGGAAAAACTGTTTTTT. This translates into CASSGGWARGEKLFF.

This chain joins TRBV4-3 and TRBJ1-4, with 9 bases lining up with TRBD1. V lost 4 bases, J lost 7 bases, and 7 bases stayed unmatched. The CDR3 spans 15 residues. Germline values: CDR1 LGHNA, CDR2 YSLEER. The CDR3 DNA reads TGCGCCAGCAGCCGGGGGGACAGGGTGCCTGAAAAACTGTTTTTT. It specifies CASSRGDRVPEKLFF.

V usage is TRBV18 and J usage is TRBJ1-2; 12 bases match TRBD1. The V gene's germline CDR1 is KGHSH and CDR2 LQKENI. With V trimmed by 3 bases and J by 8 bases, 10 bases remained unmatched. The CDR3 length is 16 residues. The CDR3 here is CASSPGKGQGARGYTF. The CDR3 nucleotides read TGTGCCAGCTCACCGGGGAAGGGACAGGGGGCGCGAGGCTACACCTTC.

V gene TRBV6-1 combines with J gene TRBJ2-3; D is undetermined. Germline V gene data show CDR1 as MNHNS and CDR2 as SASEGT. The CDR3 is 14 residues long. The ends were cut back, 6 bases at V and 2 bases at J, with 12 bases in the middle. CDR3 residues: CASSPAPYTDTQYF. DNA of the CDR3: TGTGCCAGCAGCCCCGCACCCTACACAGATACGCAGTATTTT.

V gene TRBV5-1 combines with J gene TRBJ2-3; 7 bases fit TRBD1. From germline, CDR1 is SGHRS and CDR2 YFSETQ. Losses at the gene ends were 7 bases for V and 2 bases for J; bases not matched to a gene: 7. CDR3 length: 14 amino acids. The CDR3 bases are TGCGCCAGCGCGGACAGGTGGGCCACAGATACGCAGTATTTT. Encoded protein: CASADRWATDTQYF.

The chain recombines TRBV6-1 with TRBJ2-1, with 8 bases aligning to TRBD2. The CDR3 covers 13 residues. From germline, CDR1 is MNHNS and CDR2 SASEGT. The ends lost 7 bases at V and 9 bases at J; junction bases unmatched: 8. As DNA, the CDR3 is TGTGCCAGCATGGGACTAGGGTTGGGTGAGCAGTTCTTC. Protein sequence: CASMGLGLGEQFF.

The chain has TRBV7-9 and TRBJ1-2, with D uncertain. Trimming took 5 bases from V and 2 from J, leaving 9 bases between them. The germline CDR1 and CDR2 sequences are SEHNR and FQNEAQ (reference sequence). There are 13 residues in the CDR3. The CDR3 DNA follows: TGTGCCAGCAGCGTAGGGCAGAACTATGGCTACACCTTC. Protein product: CASSVGQNYGYTF.

This chain uses TRBV19 with TRBJ2-7, with a tentative D call TRBD1 (5 bases). CDR3 length equals 13 residues. Trimming took off 5 bases at V and 1 base at J, with 9 bases between the two ends. Germline values: CDR1 LNHDA, CDR2 SQIVND (reference sequence). This CDR3 is CASSVTVSYEQYF. CDR3 nucleotides: TGTGCCAGTAGTGTGACAGTATCCTACGAGCAGTACTTC. Together with reference TRBV19 and TRBJ2-7, the CDR3 gives the full variable domain: DGGITQSPKYLFRKEGQNVTLSCEQNLNHDAMYWYRQDPGQGLRLIYYSQIVNDFQKGDIAEGYSVSREKKESFPLTVTSAQKNPTAFYLCASSVTVSYEQYFGPGTRLTVT.

The chain links TRBV5-1 to TRBJ2-5; TRBD2 is a possible D gene (5 bases). Trimming removed 5 bases at V and 2 bases at J, with 16 bases between. The germline CDR1 and CDR2 sequences are SGHRS and YFSETQ. The CDR3 extends over 15 amino acids. The CDR3, as DNA: TGCGCCAGCAGACCTCGTAGCGACATTCAAGAGACCCAGTACTTC. Protein product: CASRPRSDIQETQYF.

As regards this clone: Germline and junction disagree at one end, which may indicate a read error. The chain carries TRBV19 and TRBJ1-5, with 7 positions matching TRBD1. From germline, CDR1 is LNHDA and CDR2 SQIVND (reference sequence). CDR3 length: 13 residues. The CDR3 region has the DNA TGTGCCAGTAGATGGGACAGCACTCAGCCCCAGCATTTT. Translating gives CASRWDSTQPQHF.

The chain carries TRBV4-3 and TRBJ1-2; 12 bases are shared with TRBD1. This CDR3 has 15 residues. Per the germline V gene, CDR1 is LGHNA and CDR2 is YSLEER. V lost 4 bases, J lost 7 bases, and 7 bases stayed unmatched. CDR3 sequence (DNA): TGCGCCAGCAGCCGCTCGGGACAGGGGGCTAGTGGCTACACCTTC. Its protein product is CASSRSGQGASGYTF.

The chain combines TRBV6-6 with TRBJ1-1; 7 nucleotides agree with TRBD1. CDR1 and CDR2 (germline): MNHNY, SVGAGI (reference sequence). Trimming took 6 bases from V and 2 from J; bases not matched to a gene: 6. CDR3 length: 14 amino acids. This CDR3 reads CASSPNRGNTEAFF. CDR3 in DNA: TGTGCCAGCAGCCCTAACAGGGGCAACACTGAAGCTTTCTTT.

This clone was seen just once. The rearrangement joins TRBV11-1 to TRBJ1-1; TRBD1 might be the D (5 bases). Germline CDR1 reads SGHAT; CDR2 reads FQDESV (reference sequence). CDR3 length equals 16 residues. Between the trimmed V and J ends, which lost 5 bases and 3 bases, there was a span of 19 bases. CDR3 bases: TGTGCCAGCAGCGGCCGTTATCGTGGCAGGGACACTGAAGCTTTCTTT. Translating it yields CASSGRYRGRDTEAFF.

The chain joins TRBV7-9 to TRBJ2-7; 11 bases fit TRBD1. The CDR3 is 16 residues long. After removal of 5 bases from V and 0 bases from J, the junction contained 6 bases not matched to a gene. Germline V gene sequence: CDR1 SEHNR, CDR2 FQNEAQ (reference sequence). This chain's CDR3 is CASSRGTGGRSYEQYF. CDR3 bases: TGTGCCAGCAGCCGTGGGACAGGGGGTCGCTCCTACGAGCAGTACTTC.

This clone has only a few counts. This chain links TRBV5-1 with TRBJ2-1, with TRBD1 identical over 7 bases. With 4 bases clipped from V and 2 bases from J, the junction kept 6 bases outside the gene matches. The CDR3 totals 15 residues. Per germline, CDR1 SGHRS and CDR2 YFSETQ. The CDR3 here is CASSGGQFPYNEQFF. For the CDR3, the DNA is TGCGCCAGCAGCGGGGGACAGTTCCCCTACAATGAGCAGTTCTTC.

The J gene is TRBJ1-5, the V gene TRBV4-1; 7 nucleotides line up with TRBD1. The germline V gene encodes CDR1 MGHRA and CDR2 YSYEKL. With V trimmed by 3 bases and J by 3 bases, 8 bases remained unmatched. This CDR3 has 16 residues. CDR3 in amino acids: CASSQVTGRPNQPQHF. The CDR3 DNA reads as TGCGCCAGCAGCCAGGTGACAGGGCGGCCCAATCAGCCCCAGCATTTT.

The rearrangement joins TRBV29-1 to TRBJ1-5, with a weak D call TRBD1 (5 bases). Trimming left V 5 bases short and J 6 bases short, with 14 bases between. The CDR3 totals 13 residues. Germline CDR1 and CDR2: SQVTM and ANQGSEA. The CDR3, as DNA: TGCAGCGTTAGGGGTGGTTTTGGTCAGCCCCAGCATTTT. Residues: CSVRGGFGQPQHF.

The gene calls are TRBV7-8 and TRBJ2-1, with 11 bases that match TRBD1. V gave up 5 bases and J gave up 6 bases; unmatched junction bases: 6. Germline values: CDR1 SGHVS, CDR2 FQNEAQ. The CDR3 length is 15 residues. The CDR3 is CASSLTGQGVNEQFF. CDR3 DNA: TGTGCCAGCAGCCTCACGGGACAGGGGGTCAATGAGCAGTTCTTC. Looking up the rest from reference TRBV7-8 and TRBJ2-1 gives the full variable domain: GAGVSQSPRYKVAKRGQDVALRCDPISGHVSLFWYQQALGQGPEFLTYFQNEAQLDKSGLPSDRFFAERPEGSVSTLKIQRTQQEDSAVYLCASSLTGQGVNEQFFGPGTRLTVL.

The chain is built from TRBV6-6 and TRBJ1-2, with 7 bases aligning to TRBD1. This CDR3 comprises 14 residues. Germline values: CDR1 MNHNY, CDR2 SVGAGI (reference sequence). V lost 6 bases, J lost 8 bases, and 12 bases stayed unmatched. The chain's CDR3 is CASSPPDRVEGYTF. In DNA form, the CDR3 reads TGTGCCAGCAGCCCCCCCGACAGGGTTGAAGGCTACACCTTC.

The V and J genes are TRBV18 and TRBJ2-2, with 10 bases aligning to TRBD1. V shed 3 bases and J 3 bases; nucleotides not matched to a gene: 4. Germline lookup yields CDR1 KGHSH and CDR2 LQKENI. The CDR3 runs 16 residues. CDR3 region: CASSPRQGADTGELFF. For the CDR3, the DNA is TGTGCCAGCTCACCGAGACAGGGGGCGGACACCGGGGAGCTGTTTTTT.

The rearrangement joins TRBV18 to TRBJ2-3; D not certain. The CDR3 covers 14 residues. V was trimmed by 3 bases and J by 2 bases, leaving 9 bases between them. Germline loops: CDR1 KGHSH, CDR2 LQKENI. Here the CDR3 DNA reads TGTGCCAGCTCACCCCTCCAGGCCACAGATACGCAGTATTTT. It specifies CASSPLQATDTQYF.

The chain uses TRBV10-2 and TRBJ2-3; 10 bases match TRBD1. Germline-derived CDR1 and CDR2 are WSHSY and SAAADI. V trimming: 6 bases; J trimming: 5 bases; junction bases outside the gene matches: 5. The CDR3 runs 14 residues. CDR3 amino acids: CASRGGQGIDTQYF. CDR3 DNA sequence: TGCGCCAGCAGGGGGGGACAGGGGATAGATACGCAGTATTTT.

This clone was seen once. V is TRBV14 and J is TRBJ1-1; D is uncertain. Per the germline V gene, CDR1 is SGHDN and CDR2 is FVKESK. The CDR3 covers 15 residues. Trimming stripped 3 bases from V and 5 bases from J, with 16 bases between. As DNA, the CDR3 is TGTGCCAGCAGCCATCTCGGCAAGGGAGAGACTGAAGCTTTCTTT. Amino acid sequence: CASSHLGKGETEAFF.

This chain uses TRBV6-6 with TRBJ2-5; 10 bases match TRBD2. Trimming cost V 4 bases and J 2 bases; bases outside gene matches: 4. Looked up from germline, CDR1 is MNHNY and CDR2 is SVGAGI (reference sequence). The CDR3 has 15 amino acids. In DNA, the CDR3 is TGTGCCAGCAGTTTTGCTAGCGGGGGTCAAGAGACCCAGTACTTC. It yields the protein CASSFASGGQETQYF.

The chain recombines TRBV4-1 with TRBJ2-3, with 9 bases matching TRBD2. V lost 4 bases, J lost 2 bases, and 4 bases stayed unmatched. The CDR3 spans 15 residues. The V gene's germline CDR1 is MGHRA and CDR2 YSYEKL. Here the CDR3 reads CASSLLAGTTDTQYF. For the CDR3, the DNA is TGCGCCAGCAGCCTCCTAGCGGGGACCACAGATACGCAGTATTTT.